This T cell receptor (beta chain) was captured by sequencing in a study of shared clonotypes between healthy human individuals. CDR1 is ENHRY and CDR2 is SYGVKD in the germline V gene. This CDR3 has 17 residues. The donor population consisted of healthy HIV-negative adults with no recent acute infections or vaccinations. The test was conducted at deep level. Assay used: immunoSEQ multiplex PCR; TCRdb lists only in-frame clones, some missing. The sample holds fewer than 600,000 clones; roughly 77% are singletons and the top ten take 13%. Specimen: PBMCs. The origin of this receptor is a woman between 40 and 55 years old in good health. Some clones in this sample may be carry-over from other donors' samples. V gene TRBV10-3 combines with J gene TRBJ2-5, with a weak D call TRBD1 (6 bases). The last part of the DNA fits TRBJ2-7 better; the J call may be wrong. The CDR3 bases are TGTGCCATCAGCAAGGTACCCACAGGGCCGAGCTCCTACGAGCAGTACTTC. Protein sequence: CAISKVPTGPSSYEQYF.